Following are 15 T cell receptor beta chains from one sample sequenced in a study of human T cells and chemical hapten exposure. Stated time point: pre-sensitization, week 0. Stated treatment: therapeutic diphenylcyclopropenone sensitization with weekly scalp DPC. Each CDR3 protein is one row after TCRdb ran MiXCR on the RACE reads. This table holds tens of thousands of distinct CDR3 sequences, about 10% found once. This sample comprised whole blood, obtained in connection with sensitization to the hapten diphenylcyclopropenone (DPC). The receptors originated from a man aged 25 to 40 with alopecia areata. Some clones in this sample may be carry-over from other donors' samples.

This clonotype was counted at least ten times. The chain has TRBV29-1 and TRBJ1-2, with TRBD1 matching over 7 bases. The V segment lost 4 bases and the J segment 5 bases; nucleotides outside the gene matches: 10. The CDR3 is 14 residues long. Germline assignment: CDR1 SQVTM and CDR2 ANQGSEA. CDR3 protein: CSVGSTGRGYGYTF. CDR3 DNA: TGCAGCGTTGGTTCTACAGGCAGGGGGTATGGCTACACCTTC.

This clonotype was counted at least ten times. The rearrangement links TRBV20-1 to TRBJ2-5, with TRBD2 matching over 8 bases. The CDR3 length is 14 residues. Germline lookup yields CDR1 DFQATT and CDR2 SNEGSKA (reference sequence). Germline trimming cut 3 bases from V and 5 bases from J; bases unmatched to any gene: 8. CDR3 sequence reads: CSASFAGGGETQYF. For the CDR3, the DNA is TGCAGTGCTAGCTTTGCGGGGGGCGGGGAGACCCAGTACTTC.

The chain uses TRBV4-3 and TRBJ2-6; 8 bases are shared with TRBD1. J was trimmed by 1 base and V by 3 bases; bases with no gene match: 14. This CDR3 has 20 residues. Germline CDR1 is LGHNA and CDR2 is YSLEER. The CDR3 DNA reads TGCGCCAGCAGCCAGGCGGCCGACAGGGGTCCCGGGTCTGGGGCCAACGTCCTGACTTTC. This translates into CASSQAADRGPGSGANVLTF.

This clonotype showed up many times. The CDR3 bases are TGTGCCAGCAGTGCCCGACAGGGCTACGAGCAGTACGTC. Protein: CASSARQGYEQYV. The rearrangement uses TRBV6-6 and TRBJ2-7; 7 nucleotides align to TRBD1. The CDR3 spans 13 residues. V lost 5 bases to trimming and J lost 3 bases; unmatched junction nucleotides: 4. Germline CDR1 MNHNY, CDR2 SVGAGI (reference sequence).

This clonotype showed up many times. The genes are TRBV12-3 or TRBV12-4 and TRBJ1-2; no clear D. The CDR3 extends over 16 amino acids. Trimming took 6 bases from V and 4 from J, leaving 21 bases between them. CDR3 nucleotide sequence: TGTGCCAGCAGCCACTCTCCCGCGACTGTAGCCTATGGCTACACCTTC. Protein: CASSHSPATVAYGYTF.

This clonotype occurred a few times. The chain links TRBV20-1 to TRBJ2-3; no clear D gene. The CDR3 is 11 residues long. V was trimmed by 0 bases and J by 4 bases, leaving 2 bases between them. CDR1 and CDR2 (germline): DFQATT, SNEGSKA (reference sequence). The CDR3 protein is CSAREPDTQYF. CDR3 nucleotides: TGCAGTGCTAGAGAGCCAGATACGCAGTATTTT.

This rearrangement joins TRBV5-1 to TRBJ2-3; 7 bases align to TRBD1. The V and J ends lost 3 bases and 2 bases, in that order; junction bases with no gene match: 3. This CDR3 is 14 amino acids long. Looked up from germline, CDR1 is SGHRS and CDR2 is YFSETQ. Here the CDR3 reads CASSSGQNTDTQYF. DNA of the CDR3: TGCGCCAGCAGCTCGGGACAGAACACAGATACGCAGTATTTT.

This clonotype was observed a handful of times. This sequence joins TRBV16 and TRBJ1-1, with D perhaps TRBD1 (5 bases). Germline CDR1 reads KGHSY; CDR2 reads FQNENV. This CDR3 has 14 amino acids. The V gene lost 0 bases and the J gene lost 4 bases, with 9 bases spanning the gap. The CDR3, as DNA: TGTGCCAGCAGCCAATCGAGGGGCGGCACTGAAGCTTTCTTT. Its protein product is CASSQSRGGTEAFF.

This clonotype came up many times. V is TRBV15 and J is TRBJ2-1; 11 bases match TRBD1. The CDR3 runs to 15 residues. V dropped 5 bases and J dropped 3; count of bases not matched to a gene: 3. CDR1 and CDR2 from the germline V gene are LNHNV and YYDKDF (reference sequence). CDR3 loop: CATSSGTGGYNEQFF. As DNA, the CDR3 is TGTGCCACCAGCTCGGGGACAGGGGGCTACAATGAGCAGTTCTTC.

In its sample, this clonotype was seen many times. This chain uses TRBV18 with TRBJ1-1; D remains unclear. This CDR3 region has 14 residues. The germline gives CDR1 KGHSH, CDR2 LQKENI. Trimming removed 4 bases from V and 0 bases from J, with 9 bases in between. DNA for the CDR3: TGTGCCAGCTCACAATTTCGAGTGAACACTGAAGCTTTCTTT. Amino acids: CASSQFRVNTEAFF.

This clonotype occurred a few times. The gene calls are TRBV11-2 and TRBJ2-3, with 9 bases lining up with TRBD2. This CDR3 is built from 15 residues. With 5 bases clipped from V and 3 bases from J, the junction kept 6 bases outside the gene matches. CDR1 and CDR2 (germline): SGHAT, FQNNGV. The CDR3 region has the DNA TGTGCCAGCAGCCTAAGCGGGAGGAGGACAGATACGCAGTATTTT. Its protein is CASSLSGRRTDTQYF.

In this sample, this clonotype turned up many times. DNA of the CDR3: TGTGCCAGCAGTCCCAGGGGAATAAACAATCAGCCCCAGCATTTT. Translation: CASSPRGINNQPQHF. This chain connects TRBV12-3 or TRBV12-4 to TRBJ1-5; D is possibly TRBD1 (6 bases). This CDR3 is 15 amino acids long. Trimming pared 5 bases from V and 3 bases from J, leaving 14 bases between.

The chain combines TRBV7-9 with TRBJ2-7, with a weak D call TRBD1 (6 bases). This CDR3 region has 13 residues. Germline V gene data show CDR1 as SEHNR and CDR2 as FQNEAQ (reference sequence). This CDR3 reads CTSSLAPGTRFDV. CDR3 DNA sequence: TGTACCAGCAGCTTAGCCCCTGGGACAAGGTTCGATGTC.

Turning to this clonotype: A much larger clone sits a single nucleotide away, making a read error possible. The rearrangement uses TRBV5-6 and TRBJ2-2, with 8 bases identical to TRBD2. Germline CDR1 reads SGHDT; CDR2 reads YYEEEE. The CDR3 length is 15 residues. CDR3 sequence reads: CASSLGTRPTGGLFF. As DNA, the CDR3 is TGTGCCAGCAGCTTAGGGACTAGGCCCACCGGGGGGCTGTTTTTT.

The chain carries TRBV20-1 and TRBJ2-7; 12 bases align to TRBD2. Trimming at V came to 6 bases and at J to 5 bases, leaving 11 bases not matched to a gene. Germline V gives CDR1 DFQATT, CDR2 SNEGSKA (reference sequence). This CDR3 is 15 amino acids long. For the CDR3, the DNA is TGCAGTGCCGCCGCTATGACTAGCGGGAGAGACGAGCAGTACGTC. It specifies CSAAAMTSGRDEQYV.